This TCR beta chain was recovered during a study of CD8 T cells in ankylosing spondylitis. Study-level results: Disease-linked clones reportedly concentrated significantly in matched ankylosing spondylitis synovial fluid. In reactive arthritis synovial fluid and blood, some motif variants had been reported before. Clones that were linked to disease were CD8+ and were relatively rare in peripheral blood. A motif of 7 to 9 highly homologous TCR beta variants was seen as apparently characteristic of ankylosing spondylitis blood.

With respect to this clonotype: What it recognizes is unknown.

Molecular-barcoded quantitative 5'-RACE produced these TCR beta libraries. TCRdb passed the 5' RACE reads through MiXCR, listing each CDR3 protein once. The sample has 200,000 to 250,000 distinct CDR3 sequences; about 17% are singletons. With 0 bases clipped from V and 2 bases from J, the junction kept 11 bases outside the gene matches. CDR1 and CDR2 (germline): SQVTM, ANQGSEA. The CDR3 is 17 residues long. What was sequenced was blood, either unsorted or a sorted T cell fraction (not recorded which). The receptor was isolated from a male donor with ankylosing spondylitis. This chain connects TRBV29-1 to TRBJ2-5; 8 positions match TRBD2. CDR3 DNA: TGCAGCGTTGAAGATCCGGGCGGGAGGCTCGGTCAAGAGACCCAGTACTTC. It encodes CSVEDPGGRLGQETQYF.